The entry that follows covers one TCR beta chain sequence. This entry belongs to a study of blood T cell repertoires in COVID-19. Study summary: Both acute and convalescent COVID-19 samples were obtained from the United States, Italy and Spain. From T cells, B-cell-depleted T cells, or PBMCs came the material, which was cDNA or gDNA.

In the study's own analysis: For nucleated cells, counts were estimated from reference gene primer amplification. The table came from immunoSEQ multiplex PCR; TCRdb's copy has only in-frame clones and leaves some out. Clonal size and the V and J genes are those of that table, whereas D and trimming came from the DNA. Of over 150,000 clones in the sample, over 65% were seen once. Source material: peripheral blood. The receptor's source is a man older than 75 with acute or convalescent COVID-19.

CDR3 sequence: CASRRSGTGLEKLFF. For the CDR3, the DNA is TGTGCCAGCAGGCGATCAGGGACAGGGCTTGAAAAACTGTTTTTT. V gene TRBV6-5 combines with J gene TRBJ1-4, with 9 bases fitting TRBD1. The V and J ends lost 6 bases and 7 bases, in that order; junction bases with no gene match: 9. The CDR3 has 15 amino acids. Per germline, CDR1 MNHEY and CDR2 SVGAGI.